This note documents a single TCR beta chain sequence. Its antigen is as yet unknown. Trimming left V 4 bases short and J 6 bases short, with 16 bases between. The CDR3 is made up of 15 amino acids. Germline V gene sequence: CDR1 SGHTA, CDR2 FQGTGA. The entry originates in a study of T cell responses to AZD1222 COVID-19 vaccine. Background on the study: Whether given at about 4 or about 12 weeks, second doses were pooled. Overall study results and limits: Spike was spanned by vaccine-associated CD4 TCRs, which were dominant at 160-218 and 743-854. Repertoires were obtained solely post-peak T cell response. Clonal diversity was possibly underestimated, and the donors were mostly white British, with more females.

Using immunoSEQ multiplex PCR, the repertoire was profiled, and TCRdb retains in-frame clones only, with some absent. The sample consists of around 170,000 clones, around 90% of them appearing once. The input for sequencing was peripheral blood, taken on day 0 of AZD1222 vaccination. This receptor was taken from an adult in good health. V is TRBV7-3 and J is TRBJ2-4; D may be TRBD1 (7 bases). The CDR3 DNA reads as TGTGCCAGCAGCTCGCAGGGGGGCACGGGAAACATTCAGTACTTC. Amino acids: CASSSQGGTGNIQYF.